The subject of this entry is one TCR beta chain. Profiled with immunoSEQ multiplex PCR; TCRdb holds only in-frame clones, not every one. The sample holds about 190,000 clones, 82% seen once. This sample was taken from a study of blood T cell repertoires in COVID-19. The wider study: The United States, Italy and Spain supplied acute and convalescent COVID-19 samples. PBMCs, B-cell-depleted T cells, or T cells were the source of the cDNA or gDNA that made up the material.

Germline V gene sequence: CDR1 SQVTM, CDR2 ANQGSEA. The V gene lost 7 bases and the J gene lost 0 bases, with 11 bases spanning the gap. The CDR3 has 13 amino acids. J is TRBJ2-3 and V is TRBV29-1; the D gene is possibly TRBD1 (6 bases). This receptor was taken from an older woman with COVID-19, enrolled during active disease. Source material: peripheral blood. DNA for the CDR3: TGCAGCGCGTGGACAGTTAGCACAGATACGCAGTATTTT. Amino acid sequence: CSAWTVSTDTQYF.